The 2 T cell receptor beta chains below come from one sample, sequenced in a study of CD8 T cells in ankylosing spondylitis. Using its own MiXCR run on the 5' RACE reads, TCRdb lists one record per CDR3 protein. The table includes a few hundred thousand distinct CDR3 sequences, roughly a tenth detected once. Sequencing used blood, either unsorted or a sorted T cell fraction (not recorded which). The receptors derive from a male donor with ankylosing spondylitis or in good health (not recorded which).

This clonotype has just a few counts. The genes are TRBV20-1 and TRBJ1-4, with D hard to call. CDR3 length: 14 amino acids. The V and J ends lost 6 bases and 7 bases respectively, with 18 bases between them. Germline V CDR1 and CDR2: DFQATT, SNEGSKA (reference sequence). The CDR3 region has the DNA TGCAGTGCGATCCGGGATGGGTCGTTTGAAAAACTGTTTTTT. Translated: CSAIRDGSFEKLFF.

The chain employs TRBV5-1 and TRBJ2-5, with D possibly called TRBD1 or TRBD2 (5 bases each). Trimming left V 0 bases short and J 5 bases short, with 14 bases between. Germline-derived CDR1 and CDR2 are SGHRS and YFSETQ. CDR3 length: 15 amino acids. DNA for the CDR3: TGCGCCAGCAGCTTGGTATTGGGGGAAGGGGAGACCCAGTACTTC. Its protein product is CASSLVLGEGETQYF.